One T cell receptor beta chain is described in this entry. Its matching antigen is unknown. This record belongs to a study of immune evolution from preneoplasia to lung adenocarcinoma. Study-level background: HLA loss of heterozygosity: around 6.5% AIS, about 15% MIA, about 31% ADC, none AAH.

J gave up 6 bases and V 5 bases, and 5 bases lay outside the gene matches. The CDR3 spans 13 residues. Germline assignment: CDR1 SGHNT and CDR2 YYREEE (reference sequence). H&E slides confirmed each diagnosis, reviewed by two pathologists independently. Libraries were prepared by immunoSEQ multiplex PCR; TCRdb keeps only in-frame clonotypes and omits some of them. This sample has several thousand clones; 65% to 90% occur once, and the top ten carry approximately 3%. Study-level points and caveats: Top clone frequencies peaked in normal lung, apparently declining through invasive adenocarcinoma.

The sample comprised FFPE invasive lung adenocarcinoma tissue. The TCR was taken from a person aged 45-65 years with lung adenocarcinoma. J is TRBJ2-1 and V is TRBV5-4; TRBD1 matches at 7 bases. The chain's CDR3 is CASSTDRANEQFF. CDR3 DNA: TGTGCCAGCAGTACAGACAGGGCCAATGAGCAGTTCTTC. Using reference TRBV5-4 and TRBJ2-1 for the parts outside the CDR3, the full variable domain is ETGVTQSPTHLIKTRGQQVTLRCSSQSGHNTVSWYQQALGQGPQFIFQYYREEENGRGNFPPRFSGLQFPNYSSELNVNALELDDSALYLCASSTDRANEQFFGPGTRLTVL.